Each of the 15 T cell receptor beta chains below was sequenced from the same sample in a study of shared T cell receptors in the human thymus. Repertoires were generated with immunoSEQ multiplex PCR, while TCRdb's copy carries only in-frame clones and drops some. The sample yields under 850,000 clones, more than 75% seen once. These data were also filed under a second study, of human thymus T cells.

Input material: thymocytes. The receptors stem from a boy in the first two years of life with a congenital heart defect.

The chain couples TRBV7-9 to TRBJ2-2; tentative D call: TRBD1 (6 bases). Germline V gene sequence: CDR1 SEHNR, CDR2 FQNEAQ (reference sequence). The V end lost 0 bases, the J end lost 1 base, and 9 bases lay between the germline ends. The CDR3 is made up of 16 amino acids. The DNA of the CDR3 is TGTGCCAGCAGCTTAGCGGGACAAAAGAACACCGGGGAGCTGTTTTTT. It translates to CASSLAGQKNTGELFF.

The chain couples TRBV14 to TRBJ1-1; the D is unclear. The CDR3 consists of 18 residues. Germline CDR1 and CDR2: SGHDN and FVKESK. The germline V and J ends were trimmed by 0 bases and 1 base, with 18 bases remaining between them. CDR3 DNA: TGTGCCAGCAGCCAAGATCGGGAAAATAGGGTGAGGAACACTGAAGCTTTCTTT. This sequence encodes CASSQDRENRVRNTEAFF.

The chain carries TRBV2 and TRBJ1-3; D not resolved. Trimming removed 7 bases at V and 0 bases at J, with 13 bases between. Looked up from germline, CDR1 is SNHLY and CDR2 is FYNNEI. This CDR3 spans 15 amino acids. The CDR3 region has the DNA TGTGCCAGCAAGCGGACTGTGGACTCTGGAAACACCATATATTTT. Translating gives CASKRTVDSGNTIYF.

The chain combines TRBV11-2 with TRBJ1-3, with 11 bases fitting TRBD1. The CDR3 length is 16 residues. Germline values: CDR1 SGHAT, CDR2 FQNNGV. Trimming removed 5 bases from V and 3 bases from J; junction bases left unmatched: 6. The CDR3 region is CASSDTGTGGGNTIYF. The CDR3, as DNA: TGTGCCAGCAGCGACACCGGGACAGGGGGTGGAAACACCATATATTTT. Drawing the rest from reference TRBV11-2 and TRBJ1-3, the complete variable domain is EAGVAQSPRYKIIEKRQSVAFWCNPISGHATLYWYQQILGQGPKLLIQFQNNGVVDDSQLPKDRFSAERLKGVDSTLKIQPAKLEDSAVYLCASSDTGTGGGNTIYFGEGSWLTVV.

The chain joins TRBV4-1 to TRBJ2-1; TRBD1 matches at 9 bases. CDR1 is MGHRA, CDR2 YSYEKL, per germline. Germline trimming cut 4 bases from V and 5 bases from J; bases unmatched to any gene: 6. CDR3 length equals 15 residues. The CDR3 spells CASSLTGQGNNEQFF. CDR3 DNA sequence: TGCGCCAGCAGCCTTACGGGACAGGGCAACAATGAGCAGTTCTTC.

The rearrangement links TRBV7-6 to TRBJ2-5; D is unresolved. Germline CDR1 reads SGHVS; CDR2 reads FNYEAQ. The CDR3 is made up of 12 amino acids. The ends were cut back, 2 bases at V and 5 bases at J, with 6 bases in the middle. The CDR3, as DNA: TGTGCCAGCAGCTTACTACGGGAGACCCAGTACTTC. Protein product: CASSLLRETQYF.

J is TRBJ2-1 and V is TRBV25-1; 14 bases line up with TRBD2. Per the germline V gene, CDR1 is MGHDK and CDR2 is SYGVNS. V shed 1 base, J shed 7 bases, and the junction held 6 bases outside the gene matches. The CDR3 has 17 amino acids. The CDR3 is CASSELGGLAGANEQFF. CDR3 sequence (DNA): TGTGCCAGCAGTGAATTAGGGGGACTAGCGGGAGCGAATGAGCAGTTCTTC. The whole variable domain, filled in from reference TRBV25-1 and TRBJ2-1, reads EADIYQTPRYLVIGTGKKITLECSQTMGHDKMYWYQQDPGMELHLIHYSYGVNSTEKGDLSSESTVSRIRTEHFPLTLESARPSHTSQYLCASSELGGLAGANEQFFGPGTRLTVL.

This chain uses TRBV2 with TRBJ2-1; no clear D. CDR1 and CDR2 from the germline V gene are SNHLY and FYNNEI. CDR3 length: 15 residues. The V end was cut by 1 base, the J end by 6 bases, with 13 bases between. Here the CDR3 DNA reads TGTGCCAGCAGTGAAGTGCTAGGTCCTCTCAATGAGCAGTTCTTC. It translates to CASSEVLGPLNEQFF.

J is TRBJ1-1 and V is TRBV21-1; the table's D call, TRBD1, was not checked against the DNA. TRBV21-1 is a recognized pseudogene. The CDR3 has 13 amino acids. CDR3 in amino acids: CASSKRGPTEAFF. CDR3 nucleotides: TGTGCCAGCAGCAAAAGGGGGCCGACTGAAGCTTTCTTT.

This clone was seen a single time. The CDR3 sequence is CASSQDRGRQPQHF. The CDR3, as DNA: TGTGCCAGCAGCCAGGACAGGGGGCGTCAGCCCCAGCATTTT. The V and J genes are TRBV7-2 and TRBJ1-5; 11 positions match TRBD1. Germline CDR1 is SGHTA and CDR2 is FQGNSA. This CDR3 is 14 amino acids long. The V gene end was trimmed by 5 bases and the J gene end by 6 bases; junction bases not matched to a gene: 3.

V and J are TRBV7-8 and TRBJ2-2; 12 bases match TRBD2. The ends lost 5 bases at V and 3 bases at J; junction bases unmatched: 10. CDR1 is SGHVS, CDR2 FQNEAQ, per germline. This CDR3 comprises 18 residues. The CDR3 DNA reads as TGTGCCAGCAGCCCCGAGGGGCTAGCGGGAGGGGACACCGGGGAGCTGTTTTTT. Protein: CASSPEGLAGGDTGELFF.

The chain is built from TRBV7-9 and TRBJ2-7, with a weak D call TRBD2 (5 bases). Trimming shortened V by 4 bases and J by 8 bases, and 15 bases separated the two germline ends. CDR1 and CDR2 (germline): SEHNR, FQNEAQ (reference sequence). This CDR3 region has 13 residues. CDR3 sequence reads: CASSSRTYSQQYF. The DNA for the CDR3 is TGTGCCAGCAGCTCACGGACTTATTCACAGCAGTACTTC.

The gene calls are TRBV6-1 and TRBJ1-1; D is possibly TRBD1 (6 bases). Germline CDR1 and CDR2: MNHNS and SASEGT. This CDR3 spans 15 amino acids. The ends were cut back, 5 bases at V and 1 base at J, with 14 bases in the middle. CDR3 loop: CASSPYGQPNTEAFF. In DNA, the CDR3 is TGTGCCAGCAGTCCCTACGGACAGCCGAACACTGAAGCTTTCTTT.

The gene calls are TRBV11-1 and TRBJ2-1, with 11 bases aligning to TRBD2. The V and J ends lost 4 bases and 2 bases, in that order; junction bases with no gene match: 7. The CDR3 is made up of 17 amino acids. Germline CDR1 SGHAT, CDR2 FQDESV (reference sequence). Here the CDR3 DNA reads TGTGCCAGCAGCTCGGCGGGACTAGCGGATACCTACAATGAGCAGTTCTTC. Protein: CASSSAGLADTYNEQFF.

The rearrangement links TRBV30 to TRBJ2-1, with TRBD2 matching over 15 bases. This CDR3 spans 15 amino acids. V lost 6 bases to trimming and J lost 12 bases; unmatched junction nucleotides: 12. Germline lookup yields CDR1 GTSNPN and CDR2 SVGIG (reference sequence). The CDR3: CACHPGLAGGGWQFF. DNA for the CDR3: TGTGCCTGCCATCCCGGACTAGCGGGAGGGGGGTGGCAGTTCTTC.